This TCR beta chain is from a study of CD8+CD57+ T cells in acquired aplastic anemia. Study-level information: Mean DNA quantity obtained from sorted CD4+ and CD8+ cells was 3 to 3.5 ug. As sequenced from healthy donors, CD4+ cells averaged about 10 million reads. Notes on the study in general: Both patients and controls carried the same twenty-nine CD8+ CDR3 sequences.

This clonotype was found many times. Its antigen is undetermined. Genomic DNA, the template, was used for profiling of the TCR beta VDJ and CDR3. Each CDR3 protein gets one entry after TCRdb re-called the reads with MiXCR. This sample has some 210,000 distinct CDR3 sequences, with about 59% found just once. The CDR3 runs 14 residues. V lost 5 bases to trimming and J lost 4 bases; unmatched junction nucleotides: 6. The germline CDR1 and CDR2 sequences are MNHEY and SMNVEV (reference sequence). This TCR derives from a human donor in good health. The sequencing input was sorted CD4+, CD8+, or CD8+CD57+ T cells (not recorded which) from PBMCs. This sequence joins TRBV27 and TRBJ2-7, with 9 nucleotides matching TRBD1. The CDR3 bases are TGTGCCAGCAGTCGGGACAGGGCTGGATACGAGCAGTACTTC. This encodes CASSRDRAGYEQYF.